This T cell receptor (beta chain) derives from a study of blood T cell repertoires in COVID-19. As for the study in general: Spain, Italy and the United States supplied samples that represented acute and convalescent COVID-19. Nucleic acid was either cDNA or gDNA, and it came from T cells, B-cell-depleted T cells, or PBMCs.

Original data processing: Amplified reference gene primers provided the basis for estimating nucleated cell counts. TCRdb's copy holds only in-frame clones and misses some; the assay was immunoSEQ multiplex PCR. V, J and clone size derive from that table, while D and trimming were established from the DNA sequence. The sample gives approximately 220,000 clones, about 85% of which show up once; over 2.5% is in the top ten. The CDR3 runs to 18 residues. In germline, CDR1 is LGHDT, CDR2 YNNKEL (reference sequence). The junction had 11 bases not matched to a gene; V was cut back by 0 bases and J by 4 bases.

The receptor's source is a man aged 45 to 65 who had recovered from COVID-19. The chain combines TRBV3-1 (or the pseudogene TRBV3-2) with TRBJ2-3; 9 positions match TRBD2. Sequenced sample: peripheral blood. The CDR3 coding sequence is TGTGCCAGCAGCCAAGATGGGGGCACTAGCGGGCTACCAGATACGCAGTATTTT. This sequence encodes CASSQDGGTSGLPDTQYF.